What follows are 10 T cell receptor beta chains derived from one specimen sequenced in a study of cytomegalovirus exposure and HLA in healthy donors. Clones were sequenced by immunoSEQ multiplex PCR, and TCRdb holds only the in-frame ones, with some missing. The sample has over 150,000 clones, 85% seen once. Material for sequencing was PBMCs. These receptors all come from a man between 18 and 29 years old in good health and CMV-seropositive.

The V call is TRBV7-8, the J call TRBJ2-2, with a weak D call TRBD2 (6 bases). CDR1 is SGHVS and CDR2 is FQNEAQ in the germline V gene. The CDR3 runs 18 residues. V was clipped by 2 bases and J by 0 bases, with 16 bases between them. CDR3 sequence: CASSLLTGVITNTGELFF. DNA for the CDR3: TGTGCCAGCAGCTTATTGACGGGGGTGATTACGAACACCGGGGAGCTGTTTTTT.

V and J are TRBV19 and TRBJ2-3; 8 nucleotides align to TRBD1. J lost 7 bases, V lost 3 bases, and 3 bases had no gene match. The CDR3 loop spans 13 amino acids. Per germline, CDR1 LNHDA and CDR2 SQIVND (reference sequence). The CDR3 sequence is CASSMDRDNTQYF. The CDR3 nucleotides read TGTGCCAGTAGTATGGACAGGGATAATACGCAGTATTTT. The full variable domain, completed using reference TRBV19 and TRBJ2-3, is DGGITQSPKYLFRKEGQNVTLSCEQNLNHDAMYWYRQDPGQGLRLIYYSQIVNDFQKGDIAEGYSVSREKKESFPLTVTSAQKNPTAFYLCASSMDRDNTQYFGPGTRLTVL.

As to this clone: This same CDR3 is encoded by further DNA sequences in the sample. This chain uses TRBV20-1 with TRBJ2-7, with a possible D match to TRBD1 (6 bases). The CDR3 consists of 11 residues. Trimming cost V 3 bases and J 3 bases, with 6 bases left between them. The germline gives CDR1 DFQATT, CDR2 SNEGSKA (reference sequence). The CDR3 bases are TGCAGTGCTAGGGACAGCTACGAGCAGTACTTC. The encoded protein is CSARDSYEQYF.

This CDR3 is CSVVGGVRQKPLWEQYF. CDR3 nucleotides: TGCAGCGTTGTTGGGGGGGTCCGGCAGAAACCTCTCTGGGAGCAGTACTTC. This rearrangement joins TRBV29-1 to TRBJ2-7; 7 bases align to TRBD2. The germline gives CDR1 SQVTM, CDR2 ANQGSEA. This CDR3 is 17 amino acids long. Trimming at V came to 4 bases and at J to 7 bases, leaving 22 bases not matched to a gene.

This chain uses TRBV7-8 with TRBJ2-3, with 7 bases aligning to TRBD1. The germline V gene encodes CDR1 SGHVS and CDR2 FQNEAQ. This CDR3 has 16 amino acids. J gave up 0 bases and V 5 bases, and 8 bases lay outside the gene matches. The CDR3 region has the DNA TGTGCCAGCAGCACGTCCGGGACAGCGAGCACAGATACGCAGTATTTT. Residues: CASSTSGTASTDTQYF. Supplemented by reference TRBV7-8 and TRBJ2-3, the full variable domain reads GAGVSQSPRYKVAKRGQDVALRCDPISGHVSLFWYQQALGQGPEFLTYFQNEAQLDKSGLPSDRFFAERPEGSVSTLKIQRTQQEDSAVYLCASSTSGTASTDTQYFGPGTRLTVL.

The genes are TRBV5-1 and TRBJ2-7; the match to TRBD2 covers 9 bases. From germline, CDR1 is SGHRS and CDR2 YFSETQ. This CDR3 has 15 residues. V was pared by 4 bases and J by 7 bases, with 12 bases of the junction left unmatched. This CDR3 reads CASSPAVAGVQEQYF. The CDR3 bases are TGCGCCAGCAGCCCGGCGGTAGCGGGAGTGCAAGAGCAGTACTTC.

In DNA form, the CDR3 reads TGTGCCAGCATCCCCTCGCAGTTAGGAGGGGAAAAACTGTTTTTT. As protein: CASIPSQLGGEKLFF. The chain uses TRBV11-2 and TRBJ1-4; D remains ambiguous. Trimming removed 7 bases from V and 8 bases from J, with 20 bases in between. CDR3 length equals 15 residues. Germline lookup yields CDR1 SGHAT and CDR2 FQNNGV.

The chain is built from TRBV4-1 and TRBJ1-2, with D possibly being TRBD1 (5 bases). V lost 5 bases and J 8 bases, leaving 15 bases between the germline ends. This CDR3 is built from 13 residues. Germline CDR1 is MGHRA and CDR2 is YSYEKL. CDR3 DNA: TGCGCCAGCAGCACCCAGGGAGGTGAGGGCTACACCTTC. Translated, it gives CASSTQGGEGYTF.

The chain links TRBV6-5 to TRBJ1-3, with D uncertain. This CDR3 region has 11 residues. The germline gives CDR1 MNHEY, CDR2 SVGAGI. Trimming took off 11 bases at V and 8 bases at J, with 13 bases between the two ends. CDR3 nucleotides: TGTGCCTCCAGAGACGGGGACACCATATATTTT. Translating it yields CASRDGDTIYF.

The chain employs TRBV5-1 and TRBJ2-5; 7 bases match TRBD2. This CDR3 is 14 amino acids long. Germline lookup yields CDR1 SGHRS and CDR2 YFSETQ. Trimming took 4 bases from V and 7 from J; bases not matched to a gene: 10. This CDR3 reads CASSLRDYHTTQYF. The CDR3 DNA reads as TGCGCCAGCAGCCTCCGGGACTACCATACGACCCAGTACTTC. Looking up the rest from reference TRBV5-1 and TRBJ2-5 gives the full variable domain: KAGVTQTPRYLIKTRGQQVTLSCSPISGHRSVSWYQQTPGQGLQFLFEYFSETQRNKGNFPGRFSGRQFSNSRSEMNVSTLELGDSALYLCASSLRDYHTTQYFGPGTRLLVL.